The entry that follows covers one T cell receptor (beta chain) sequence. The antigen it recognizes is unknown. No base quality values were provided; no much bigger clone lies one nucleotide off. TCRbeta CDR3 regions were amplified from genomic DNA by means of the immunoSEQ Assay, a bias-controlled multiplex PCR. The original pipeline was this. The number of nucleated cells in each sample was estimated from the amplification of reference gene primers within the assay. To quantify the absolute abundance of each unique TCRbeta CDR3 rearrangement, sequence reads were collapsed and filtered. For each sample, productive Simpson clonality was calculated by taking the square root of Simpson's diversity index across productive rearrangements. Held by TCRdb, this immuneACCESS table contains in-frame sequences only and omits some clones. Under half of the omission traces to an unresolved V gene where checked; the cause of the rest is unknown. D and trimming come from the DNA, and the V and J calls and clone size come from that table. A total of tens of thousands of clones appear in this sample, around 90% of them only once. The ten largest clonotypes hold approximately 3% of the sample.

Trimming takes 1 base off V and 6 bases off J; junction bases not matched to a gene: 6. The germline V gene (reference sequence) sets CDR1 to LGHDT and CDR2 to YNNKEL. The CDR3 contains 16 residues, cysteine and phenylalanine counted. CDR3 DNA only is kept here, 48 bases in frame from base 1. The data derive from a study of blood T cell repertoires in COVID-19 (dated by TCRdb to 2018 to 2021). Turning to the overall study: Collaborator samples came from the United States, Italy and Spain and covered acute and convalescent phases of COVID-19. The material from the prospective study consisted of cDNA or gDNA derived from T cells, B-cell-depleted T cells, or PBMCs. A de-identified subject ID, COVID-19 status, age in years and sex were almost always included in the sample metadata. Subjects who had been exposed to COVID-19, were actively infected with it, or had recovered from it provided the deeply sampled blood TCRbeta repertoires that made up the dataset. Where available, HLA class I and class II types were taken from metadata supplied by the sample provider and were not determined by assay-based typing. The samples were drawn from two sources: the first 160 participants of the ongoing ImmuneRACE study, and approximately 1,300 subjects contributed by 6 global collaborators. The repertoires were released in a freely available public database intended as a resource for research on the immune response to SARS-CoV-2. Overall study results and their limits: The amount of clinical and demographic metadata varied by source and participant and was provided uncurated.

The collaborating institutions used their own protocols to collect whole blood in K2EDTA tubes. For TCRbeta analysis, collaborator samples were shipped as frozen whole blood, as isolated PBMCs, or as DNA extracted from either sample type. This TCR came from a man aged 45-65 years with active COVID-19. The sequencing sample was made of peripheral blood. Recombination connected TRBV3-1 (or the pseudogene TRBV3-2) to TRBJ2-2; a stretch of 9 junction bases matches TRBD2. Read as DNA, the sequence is TGTGCCAGCAGCCAAGTCTGGCGGGGGGGCTCCGGGGAGCTGTTTTTT. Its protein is CASSQVWRGGSGELFF.